Given below is one TCR beta chain in context. As yet, its antigen is unknown. The entry originates in a study of siplizumab effects on memory and regulatory T cells. Findings and caveats of the study: Siplizumab significantly reduced alloreactive sequences traceable to unstimulated CD4+ memory cells.

V was clipped by 6 bases and J by 1 base; unmatched bases: 3. The CDR3 totals 14 residues. Germline assignment: CDR1 MDHEN and CDR2 SYDVKM. Assayed TCR templates numbered some 9.3 x 10^4 for each sample. Sequencing used immunoSEQ multiplex PCR; TCRdb keeps in-frame clones, though not all of them. The top ten clones hold around 0.77% of a sample with approximately 100,000 clones, 90% to 95% of them seen once. The genes are TRBV28 and TRBJ1-1; 9 bases are shared with TRBD1. Sequenced: Tregs sorted from blood. The receptor's source is a human donor in good health. DNA for the CDR3: TGTGCCAGCAGCCTACAGGGGGCGAACACTGAAGCTTTCTTT. Protein: CASSLQGANTEAFF.